Listed here are 20 T cell receptor beta chains from one sample, sequenced in a study of radiation and T cells in renal cell carcinoma. Libraries were prepared by immunoSEQ multiplex PCR; TCRdb keeps only in-frame clonotypes and omits some of them. This table has about 140,000 clones, roughly 85% appearing once. Time point specified: baseline pretreatment blood. Documented treatment: 15 Gy SBRT to primary tumor, nephrectomy 4 weeks later. Sample: blood, taken from a patient whose treatment included radiotherapy and nephrectomy. Receptor source: a woman between 50 and 59 years old with renal cell carcinoma.

The rearrangement uses TRBV7-2 and TRBJ1-1; D possibly corresponds to TRBD1 (5 bases). The germline V gene has CDR1 SGHTA and CDR2 FQGNSA. CDR3 size: 14 residues. Trimming left V 5 bases short and J 0 bases short, with 10 bases between. CDR3 in DNA: TGTGCCAGCAGCCCAGACAGACTGAACACTGAAGCTTTCTTT. It encodes CASSPDRLNTEAFF.

The V and J genes are TRBV6-5 and TRBJ1-5; possible D gene TRBD1, 5 bases. V was pared by 5 bases and J by 6 bases, with 14 bases between. The CDR3 is 14 amino acids. Germline V CDR1 and CDR2: MNHEY, SVGAGI. The CDR3 bases are TGTGCCAGCAGTACCGGGGACGGAATTCAGCCCCAGCATTTT. Translation gives CASSTGDGIQPQHF.

The chain joins TRBV19 to TRBJ2-5; possibly TRBD1 or TRBD2 for D (5 bases each). V gave up 2 bases and J gave up 5 bases, with 9 bases separating them. The germline CDR1 and CDR2 sequences are LNHDA and SQIVND (reference sequence). The CDR3 is 13 residues long. The CDR3 region is CASSIRQRETQYF. The CDR3 DNA reads as TGTGCCAGTAGTATACGACAGCGGGAGACCCAGTACTTC.

In nucleotides, the CDR3 is TGTGCCAGCAGCTATACTAGCGGGAGGGCCCCGGAGACCCAGTACTTC. It encodes CASSYTSGRAPETQYF. The chain joins TRBV9 to TRBJ2-5; 13 bases align to TRBD2. Germline-derived CDR1 and CDR2 are SGDLS and YYNGEE. The CDR3 consists of 16 residues. V shed 4 bases, J shed 5 bases, and the junction held 8 bases outside the gene matches.

V is TRBV5-4 and J is TRBJ2-1; TRBD2 agrees at 7 bases. This CDR3 region has 16 residues. The trim removed 6 bases at V and 10 bases at J, leaving 19 bases unmatched. Germline V gene data show CDR1 as SGHNT and CDR2 as YYREEE (reference sequence). The CDR3 nucleotides read TGTGCCAGCAAAGCTGGTAGCTCGGGGGAGGGCCTAGAGCAGTTCTTC. Its protein product is CASKAGSSGEGLEQFF.

Worth noting for this clone: Other nucleotide sequences from this sample produce the same CDR3. The chain couples TRBV7-2 to TRBJ1-5; no definite D call. In germline, CDR1 is SGHTA, CDR2 FQGNSA. The CDR3 loop spans 15 amino acids. V was pared by 1 base and J by 2 bases, with 9 bases between. DNA for the CDR3: TGTGCCAGCAGCTTAGGGGGAGGCGGCAATCAGCCCCAGCATTTT. Translating it yields CASSLGGGGNQPQHF.

This clone is a singleton in its sample. The rearrangement joins TRBV5-1 to TRBJ1-6; D remains unclear. Trimming removed 0 bases from V and 4 bases from J, with 8 bases in between. Per germline, CDR1 SGHRS and CDR2 YFSETQ. The CDR3 has 15 amino acids. CDR3 amino acids: CASSLETPYNSPLHF. The CDR3 DNA sequence: TGCGCCAGCAGCTTGGAGACACCGTATAATTCACCCCTCCACTTT.

The V and J genes are TRBV2 and TRBJ1-1; the D gene is possibly TRBD1 (5 bases). The CDR3 length is 14 residues. Trimming cost V 5 bases and J 1 base, with 11 bases left between them. CDR1 SNHLY and CDR2 FYNNEI come from the germline V gene. CDR3 in DNA: TGTGCCAGCAGTAGGGACCTCCCGAACACTGAAGCTTTCTTT. Translated, it gives CASSRDLPNTEAFF.

This rearrangement joins TRBV7-2 to TRBJ1-2, with 7 bases fitting TRBD1. Germline trimming cut 6 bases from V and 4 bases from J; bases unmatched to any gene: 14. This CDR3 has 16 residues. Looked up from germline, CDR1 is SGHTA and CDR2 is FQGNSA. CDR3 loop: CASSPPQGGTRYGYTF. CDR3 DNA sequence: TGTGCCAGCAGTCCTCCTCAGGGGGGCACCCGCTATGGCTACACCTTC.

The chain joins TRBV6-1 to TRBJ1-2; D is ambiguous. Germline V gene lookup returns CDR1 MNHNS and CDR2 SASEGT. V was clipped by 7 bases and J by 2 bases, with 11 bases between them. CDR3 length: 13 amino acids. The CDR3 sequence: CASTESQNYGYTF. The DNA for the CDR3 is TGTGCCAGCACCGAGTCACAGAACTATGGCTACACCTTC.

This clone was seen more than once but under ten times. This chain uses TRBV7-9 with TRBJ2-7; the D gene is possibly TRBD2 (7 bases). This CDR3 region has 14 residues. V was trimmed by 10 bases and J by 2 bases, leaving 18 bases between them. The germline V gene encodes CDR1 SEHNR and CDR2 FQNEAQ (reference sequence). The CDR3 nucleotides are TGTGCCACCTCCGAGGGAGGGGGGGCCTACGAGCAGTACTTC. The encoded protein is CATSEGGGAYEQYF.

V is TRBV7-2 and J is TRBJ2-1; D unclear. The CDR3 has 13 residues. Between the trimmed V and J ends, which lost 5 bases and 9 bases, there was a span of 14 bases. The germline gives CDR1 SGHTA, CDR2 FQGNSA. CDR3: CASSPLYFVEQFF. The CDR3, as DNA: TGTGCCAGCAGCCCCCTATACTTTGTTGAGCAGTTCTTC.

The genes are TRBV15 and TRBJ2-6, with a weak D call TRBD1 (7 bases). With 1 base removed from V and 0 bases from J, the gap between germline ends came to 13 bases. Germline V gives CDR1 LNHNV, CDR2 YYDKDF (reference sequence). The CDR3 has 18 amino acids. The CDR3 sequence is CATSRGGDSLSGANVLTF. The CDR3 DNA follows: TGTGCCACCAGCAGAGGGGGGGACAGTCTCTCTGGGGCCAACGTCCTGACTTTC.

The chain links TRBV19 to TRBJ2-7, with 7 bases identical to TRBD1. This CDR3 is 13 amino acids long. From germline, CDR1 is LNHDA and CDR2 SQIVND (reference sequence). V lost 8 bases, J lost 5 bases, and 9 bases stayed unmatched. The CDR3 region has the DNA TGTGCCAGTTCCGGGACAGCCTCGGACGAGCAGTACTTC. Residues: CASSGTASDEQYF.

The gene calls are TRBV6-5 and TRBJ2-3; perhaps TRBD2 as D (6 bases). The germline V and J ends were trimmed by 5 bases and 2 bases, with 8 bases remaining between them. The CDR3 consists of 13 residues. Germline CDR1 and CDR2: MNHEY and SVGAGI. In nucleotides, the CDR3 is TGTGCCAGCAGTCCGGGGGTCACAGATACGCAGTATTTT. Its translation is CASSPGVTDTQYF.

The V gene is TRBV6-6, the J gene TRBJ2-7; D tentatively reads TRBD1 or TRBD2 (5 bases each). The CDR3 loop spans 11 amino acids. Germline assignment: CDR1 MNHNY and CDR2 SVGAGI (reference sequence). Trimming stripped 6 bases from V and 5 bases from J, with 8 bases between. The CDR3 region is CASRGVNEQYF. CDR3 nucleotide sequence: TGTGCCAGCAGGGGGGTCAACGAGCAGTACTTC.

V gene TRBV6-5 combines with J gene TRBJ2-7, with TRBD2 matching 8 bases. V shed 0 bases, J shed 6 bases, and the junction held 4 bases outside the gene matches. This CDR3 has 14 amino acids. Germline V CDR1 and CDR2: MNHEY, SVGAGI. In DNA form, the CDR3 reads TGTGCCAGCAGTTACTCGCGGGGGGCCGGCGAGCAGTACTTC. Translation gives CASSYSRGAGEQYF.

This clone was detected once. The chain uses TRBV4-3 and TRBJ2-3; 7 nucleotides line up with TRBD2. This CDR3 spans 16 amino acids. V lost 4 bases to trimming and J lost 1 base; unmatched junction nucleotides: 8. Germline V gives CDR1 LGHNA, CDR2 YSLEER. The CDR3 spells CASSPLGGSGTDTQYF. CDR3 bases: TGCGCCAGCAGCCCTCTCGGGGGGTCGGGCACAGATACGCAGTATTTT.

This chain connects TRBV9 to TRBJ2-7; D gene unclear. The CDR3 has 16 amino acids. Germline V lookup: CDR1 SGDLS, CDR2 YYNGEE. Trimming took 0 bases from V and 0 from J, leaving 13 bases between them. The CDR3 nucleotides read TGTGCCAGCAGCGTAGATAACGGGCGTAACTCCTACGAGCAGTACTTC. Its translation: CASSVDNGRNSYEQYF.

The chain links TRBV5-4 to TRBJ2-1, with TRBD2 matching 11 bases. V lost 3 bases, J lost 5 bases, and 4 bases stayed unmatched. The germline V gene encodes CDR1 SGHNT and CDR2 YYREEE (reference sequence). This CDR3 spans 15 amino acids. CDR3 amino acids: CASSSGTSGHNEQFF. CDR3 DNA: TGTGCCAGCAGCTCCGGGACTAGCGGCCACAATGAGCAGTTCTTC.